Listed here are 27 T cell receptor beta chains from one sample, sequenced in a study of Tregs in tolerant kidney transplant recipients. Their antigens remain unidentified. Clones were read by immunoSEQ multiplex PCR, and TCRdb kept only the in-frame ones, dropping some. Among 15,000 to 20,000 clones, more than 60% were seen once, and the ten largest hold around 3.5%. The sequencing sample was made of Tregs from blood cultured with allogeneic cells. The receptors shown here come from a human donor in good health.

This clone occurred a few times. The CDR3 DNA reads as TGTGCCAGTAGCCGACGACAGACCACAGATACGCAGTATTTT. It is translated as CASSRRQTTDTQYF. V gene TRBV19 combines with J gene TRBJ2-3, with a possible D match to TRBD1 (5 bases). V dropped 6 bases and J dropped 2 bases, with 12 bases sitting between them. Looked up from germline, CDR1 is LNHDA and CDR2 is SQIVND (reference sequence). The CDR3 is 14 residues long.

In its sample, this clone was seen once. The J gene is TRBJ1-5, the V gene TRBV30, with D tentatively TRBD1 (5 bases). The CDR3 runs 13 residues. Between the trimmed V and J ends, which lost 5 bases and 4 bases, there was a span of 12 bases. CDR1 is GTSNPN and CDR2 is SVGIG in the germline V gene (reference sequence). CDR3 in DNA: TGTGCCTGGGGAGACAGCTTTAATCAGCCCCAGCATTTT. Translation gives CAWGDSFNQPQHF. Based on the CDR3 plus reference TRBV30 and TRBJ1-5, the full variable domain is SQTIHQWPATLVQPVGSPLSLECTVEGTSNPNLYWYRQAAGRGLQLLFYSVGIGQISSEVPQNLSASRPQDRQFILSSKKLLLSDSGFYLCAWGDSFNQPQHFGDGTRLSIL.

The chain is built from TRBV20-1 and TRBJ2-3, with D unresolved. The CDR3 sequence is 11 residues long. Germline assignment: CDR1 DFQATT and CDR2 SNEGSKA (reference sequence). The ends were cut back, 3 bases at V and 0 bases at J, with 1 base in the middle. This CDR3 reads CSASSTDTQYF. The CDR3 DNA is TGCAGTGCTAGCAGCACAGATACGCAGTATTTT.

This chain links TRBV5-6 with TRBJ1-3; 8 nucleotides match TRBD1. V was pared by 4 bases and J by 3 bases, with 6 bases of the junction left unmatched. CDR3 size: 15 residues. Germline CDR1 SGHDT, CDR2 YYEEEE. CDR3 nucleotides: TGTGCCAGCAGCCCCGGGACAGGAATTGGAAACACCATATATTTT. This codes for CASSPGTGIGNTIYF. Based on the CDR3 plus reference TRBV5-6 and TRBJ1-3, the full variable domain is DAGVTQSPTHLIKTRGQQVTLRCSPKSGHDTVSWYQQALGQGPQFIFQYYEEEERQRGNFPDRFSGHQFPNYSSELNVNALLLGDSALYLCASSPGTGIGNTIYFGEGSWLTVV.

The chain is built from TRBV5-5 and TRBJ2-7; 7 positions match TRBD1. V lost 0 bases and J lost 2; bases outside the gene matches: 5. The CDR3 is 15 residues long. Germline lookup yields CDR1 SGHKS and CDR2 YYEKEE (reference sequence). The CDR3 sequence: CASSLAGGATYEQYF. The CDR3 DNA is TGTGCCAGCAGCTTGGCAGGGGGAGCGACCTACGAGCAGTACTTC.

The chain carries TRBV6-5 and TRBJ2-7; perhaps TRBD2 as D (5 bases). Trimming cost V 5 bases and J 2 bases, with 7 bases left between them. Germline V gene lookup returns CDR1 MNHEY and CDR2 SVGAGI. The CDR3 is 12 residues long. CDR3 in DNA: TGTGCCAGCAGTATGGAGGCCTACGAGCAGTACTTC. Amino acids: CASSMEAYEQYF.

By sample share, this clone is medium-sized. This chain connects TRBV7-9 to TRBJ1-2; the match to TRBD1 covers 8 bases. Trimming cost V 5 bases and J 5 bases; bases outside gene matches: 4. The CDR3 has 13 amino acids. Germline loops: CDR1 SEHNR, CDR2 FQNEAQ (reference sequence). The CDR3 here is CASSPDRGYGYTF. In DNA form, the CDR3 reads TGTGCCAGCAGCCCCGACAGGGGATATGGCTACACCTTC.

Only a few counts were recorded for this clone. The gene calls are TRBV6-5 and TRBJ2-7; D may be TRBD2 (6 bases). CDR1 and CDR2 (germline): MNHEY, SVGAGI. V was clipped by 6 bases and J by 9 bases, with 15 bases between them. The CDR3 is made up of 12 amino acids. The CDR3 region has the DNA TGTGCCAGCAGCCGGGGGACTTCAAGGCAGTACTTC. Translated: CASSRGTSRQYF.

J is TRBJ1-6 and V is TRBV27; a possible D gene is TRBD1 (5 bases). CDR1 is MNHEY and CDR2 is SMNVEV in the germline V gene (reference sequence). CDR3 length: 15 residues. Between the trimmed V and J ends, which lost 3 bases and 15 bases, there was a span of 21 bases. DNA for the CDR3: TGTGCCAGCAGTTTTGTGGCGGTGGGGACCTCTCTCCTCCACTTT. Translation: CASSFVAVGTSLLHF.

This clone was seen a few times. This rearrangement joins TRBV7-2 to TRBJ1-4, with D unclear. The CDR3 is 14 amino acids. The ends were cut back, 3 bases at V and 5 bases at J, with 10 bases in the middle. Germline V gene sequence: CDR1 SGHTA, CDR2 FQGNSA. CDR3 in DNA: TGTGCCAGCAGCTTCGATGAAACAAATGAAAAACTGTTTTTT. This sequence encodes CASSFDETNEKLFF.

This clone was recorded a few times. V and J are TRBV28 and TRBJ2-7, with a tentative D call TRBD2 (6 bases). Germline values: CDR1 MDHEN, CDR2 SYDVKM. The CDR3 is 15 residues long. The V and J ends lost 6 bases and 3 bases respectively, with 18 bases between them. The CDR3 DNA follows: TGTGCCAGCAGCTTGGACTACCGGTGGGGCTACGAGCAGTACTTC. Translation gives CASSLDYRWGYEQYF.

The chain joins TRBV6-1 to TRBJ2-2; 12 bases are shared with TRBD2. There are 19 residues in the CDR3. Germline loops: CDR1 MNHNS, CDR2 SASEGT. J lost 2 bases, V lost 4 bases, and 11 bases had no gene match. CDR3 loop: CASSAPLLAGGPNTGELFF. CDR3 nucleotide sequence: TGTGCCAGCAGTGCCCCACTACTAGCGGGAGGACCCAACACCGGGGAGCTGTTTTTT.

This clone occurred once. This chain uses TRBV7-2 with TRBJ1-3; D remains unclear. CDR1 and CDR2 (germline): SGHTA, FQGNSA. The CDR3 totals 16 residues. Trimming removed 0 bases at V and 0 bases at J, with 9 bases between. Here the CDR3 reads CASSLAGSSSGNTIYF. The CDR3 region has the DNA TGTGCCAGCAGCTTAGCAGGCAGTTCCTCTGGAAACACCATATATTTT.

The chain links TRBV21-1 to TRBJ2-3; TRBD2, the D gene given by the table, was not confirmed from the DNA. TRBV21-1 corresponds to a pseudogene. The CDR3 loop spans 16 amino acids. For the CDR3, the DNA is TGTGCCAGCAGCCGGGCGCGGGGGGGCATGGCAGATACGCAGTATTTT. As protein: CASSRARGGMADTQYF.

About this clone: The sample carries other DNA sequences with the same CDR3. The genes are TRBV6-5 and TRBJ2-7, with D possibly being TRBD1 or TRBD2 (5 bases each). The length of the CDR3 is 11 residues. The germline CDR1 and CDR2 sequences are MNHEY and SVGAGI. The V end lost 5 bases, the J end lost 7 bases, and 9 bases lay between the germline ends. The CDR3 spells CASSRDGEQYF. CDR3 in DNA: TGTGCCAGCAGTAGGGACGGGGAGCAGTACTTC.

This clone was counted only a few times. The rearrangement uses TRBV18 and TRBJ1-6; 7 nucleotides align to TRBD1. The CDR3 contains 19 residues. Germline V gives CDR1 KGHSH, CDR2 LQKENI. J gave up 10 bases and V 2 bases, and 20 bases lay outside the gene matches. CDR3 nucleotide sequence: TGTGCCAGCTCACCATACGGCAGTTGGTCAGGGGGAATTGGATCACCCCTCCACTTT. This encodes CASSPYGSWSGGIGSPLHF.

This rearrangement joins TRBV30 to TRBJ2-3; D is unclear. Trimming pared 5 bases from V and 0 bases from J, leaving 12 bases between. The germline V gene has CDR1 GTSNPN and CDR2 SVGIG (reference sequence). There are 14 residues in the CDR3. CDR3 DNA: TGTGCCTGGGCCAGTGGGGTTAGCACAGATACGCAGTATTTT. Its protein is CAWASGVSTDTQYF.

J is TRBJ2-1 and V is TRBV27, with TRBD2 matching over 11 bases. V dropped 5 bases and J dropped 6; count of bases not matched to a gene: 9. The CDR3 totals 16 residues. Germline V gene sequence: CDR1 MNHEY, CDR2 SMNVEV (reference sequence). The CDR3 here is CASSTLAGGPVNEQFF. The CDR3 nucleotides are TGTGCCAGCAGTACGCTAGCGGGAGGCCCCGTCAATGAGCAGTTCTTC.

V usage is TRBV30 and J usage is TRBJ2-7, with 7 bases that match TRBD1. This CDR3 comprises 13 residues. Trimming removed 4 bases from V and 5 bases from J; junction bases left unmatched: 8. Germline V gives CDR1 GTSNPN, CDR2 SVGIG (reference sequence). The CDR3 spells CAWNFRGSDEQYF. The DNA for the CDR3 is TGTGCCTGGAACTTCAGGGGGTCGGACGAGCAGTACTTC.

The chain employs TRBV6-6 and TRBJ2-7, with TRBD1 as a possible D gene (6 bases). The CDR3 length is 13 residues. V was shortened by 10 bases and J by 0 bases, with 13 bases between the two germline ends. Germline V CDR1 and CDR2: MNHNY, SVGAGI (reference sequence). CDR3 DNA sequence: TGTGCCACCCAGGGGTCGGGCTCCTACGAGCAGTACTTC. Its translation is CATQGSGSYEQYF.

This chain links TRBV12-1 with TRBJ2-2; TRBD2, the table's D call, lacks a check against the DNA. TRBV12-1 constitutes a pseudogene. The CDR3 totals 14 residues. The CDR3 reads CAGPSGEYTGELFF. CDR3 in DNA: TGTGCCGGTCCTAGCGGGGAGTATACCGGGGAGCTGTTTTTT.

The rearrangement uses TRBV7-2 and TRBJ2-7, with D possibly being TRBD2 (5 bases). The germline gives CDR1 SGHTA, CDR2 FQGNSA. V lost 2 bases to trimming and J lost 5 bases, with 19 bases between them. The CDR3 loop spans 16 amino acids. DNA for the CDR3: TGTGCCAGCAGCTTAACGGAGGTGAGGATGTCGGACGAGCAGTACTTC. Translation: CASSLTEVRMSDEQYF.

This clone turned up a few times. The rearrangement uses TRBV5-1 and TRBJ2-7, with D tentatively TRBD1 or TRBD2 (5 bases each). This CDR3 comprises 15 residues. CDR1 is SGHRS, CDR2 YFSETQ, per germline. The V gene lost 4 bases and the J gene lost 1 base, with 15 bases spanning the gap. CDR3 sequence (DNA): TGCGCCAGCAGCCCACCCGGGACCGGATCCTACGAGCAGTACTTC. As protein: CASSPPGTGSYEQYF.

The chain has TRBV10-3 and TRBJ2-5, with a weak D call TRBD1 (8 bases). Trimming took 3 bases from V and 6 from J, leaving 17 bases between them. CDR1 is ENHRY and CDR2 is SYGVKD in the germline V gene. This CDR3 comprises 15 residues. In DNA, the CDR3 is TGTGCCATCAGTGACCCCGGACAGGGAGGGAAGACCCAGTACTTC. Its translation is CAISDPGQGGKTQYF.

The V and J genes are TRBV2 and TRBJ2-7; a possible D gene is TRBD2 (6 bases). Looked up from germline, CDR1 is SNHLY and CDR2 is FYNNEI. Between the trimmed V and J ends, which lost 1 base and 2 bases, there was a span of 18 bases. The CDR3 is 17 amino acids. This CDR3 reads CASSEGRIVGGTYEQYF. The CDR3 coding sequence is TGTGCCAGCAGTGAAGGTCGCATCGTCGGAGGGACCTACGAGCAGTACTTC.

The gene calls are TRBV7-2 and TRBJ2-1; D is unclear. Trimming removed 1 base from V and 0 bases from J, with 7 bases in between. This CDR3 has 15 residues. The V gene's germline CDR1 is SGHTA and CDR2 FQGNSA. The CDR3 is CASSLVGNSYNEQFF. The CDR3 DNA reads as TGTGCCAGCAGCTTAGTAGGGAACTCCTACAATGAGCAGTTCTTC.

The gene calls are TRBV9 and TRBJ2-1; 7 bases agree with TRBD2. There are 14 residues in the CDR3. V trimming: 0 bases; J trimming: 9 bases; junction bases outside the gene matches: 6. Per the germline V gene, CDR1 is SGDLS and CDR2 is YYNGEE. For the CDR3, the DNA is TGTGCCAGCAGCGTAGTTGGAGCGGGGCCTGAGCAGTTCTTC. Encoded protein: CASSVVGAGPEQFF.